One T cell receptor beta chain is described in this entry. This CDR3 has 15 amino acids. The germline V and J ends were trimmed by 5 bases and 0 bases, with 13 bases remaining between them. The V gene's germline CDR1 is MNHNY and CDR2 SVGAGI (reference sequence). The table came from immunoSEQ multiplex PCR; TCRdb's copy has only in-frame clones and leaves some out. The sample contains 45,000 to 65,000 clones, approximately 88% of which appear only once. The sample belongs to a study of blood T cell repertoires in COVID-19. The receptor was derived from a human donor in a cohort sampled during active COVID-19. Source material: peripheral blood. The chain couples TRBV6-6 to TRBJ1-2; tentatively, D is TRBD1 (6 bases). The CDR3 nucleotides read TGTGCCAGCAGTATGGGGGCGCAGTCTAACTATGGCTACACCTTC. Translating gives CASSMGAQSNYGYTF.